This T cell receptor (beta chain) was identified in a study of blood T cell repertoires in COVID-19. Study details: Samples representing acute and convalescent COVID-19 were sourced from the United States, Italy and Spain. T cells, B-cell-depleted T cells, or PBMCs provided the cDNA or gDNA that served as material.

V was cut by 7 bases and J by 2 bases, with 17 bases left in between. The CDR3 has 15 residues. From germline, CDR1 is SEHNR and CDR2 FQNEAQ (reference sequence). Study processing details: Amplified reference gene primers provided the basis for estimating nucleated cell counts. The repertoire was sequenced with immunoSEQ multiplex PCR; TCRdb's copy has only in-frame clones and lacks some. The V and J calls and clone size were taken over from that table, and D and trimming were inferred from the DNA. The table has 400,000 or so clones, about 90% seen once. V gene TRBV7-9 combines with J gene TRBJ1-1, with D maybe TRBD1 (5 bases). This receptor was obtained from a man younger than 35 with COVID-19, enrolled during active disease. The sample was peripheral blood. The CDR3: CASTPAATGNTEAFF. In DNA form, the CDR3 reads TGTGCCAGCACCCCTGCGGCCACAGGAAACACTGAAGCTTTCTTT.